This T cell receptor (beta chain) was obtained from a study of T-cell memory formation after mild COVID-19. Study background: Across donors, TCR clusters were largely donor specific. The study, taken as a whole, reports: Among contracting clones, CD4+ were mainly CM/EM and CD8+ enriched in EMRA.

V dropped 4 bases and J dropped 8 bases, with 17 bases sitting between them. The length of the CDR3 is 14 residues. The germline V gene has CDR1 SNHLY and CDR2 FYNNEI. TCR alpha and TCR beta cDNA libraries carrying sample barcodes and UMIs came from 5'RACE with constant-segment primers. TCRdb re-called the 5' RACE reads with MiXCR, one entry per CDR3 protein. Of 300,000 to 400,000 distinct CDR3 sequences detected, 28% appear once; the ten largest clones hold roughly 14%. This clonotype has only a few counts. What it recognizes is unknown. This clonotype originated in an adult woman who had mild COVID-19 (a few samples of this study predate the infection). Cell type and time point are not known. Input material: PBMCs or a T cell subset sorted from them (not recorded which). The chain employs TRBV2 and TRBJ1-1; weak D call: TRBD1 (5 bases). The CDR3 DNA is TGTGCCAGCAGTGTAGCGGGGGTCTTGGGGGAAGCTTTCTTT. Amino acid sequence: CASSVAGVLGEAFF.